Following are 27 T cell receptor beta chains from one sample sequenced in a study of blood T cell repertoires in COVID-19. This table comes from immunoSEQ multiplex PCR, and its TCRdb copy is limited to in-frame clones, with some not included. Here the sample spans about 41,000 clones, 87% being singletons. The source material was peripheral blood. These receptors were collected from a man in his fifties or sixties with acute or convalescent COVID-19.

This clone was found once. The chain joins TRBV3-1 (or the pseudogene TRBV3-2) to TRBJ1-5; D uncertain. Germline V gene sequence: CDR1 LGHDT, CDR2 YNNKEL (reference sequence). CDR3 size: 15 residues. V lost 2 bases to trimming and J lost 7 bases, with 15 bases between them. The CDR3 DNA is TGTGCCAGCAGCCAAAGTAGCGGTTCTCAGCAGCCCCAGCATTTT. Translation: CASSQSSGSQQPQHF.

For the CDR3, the DNA is TGCAGTGCTAGTGTGGGACAGGGGAGATACAATCAGCCCCAGCATTTT. It encodes CSASVGQGRYNQPQHF. This chain uses TRBV20-1 with TRBJ1-5; 10 nucleotides align to TRBD1. Germline CDR1 reads DFQATT; CDR2 reads SNEGSKA (reference sequence). The CDR3 covers 16 residues. With 3 bases clipped from V and 3 bases from J, the junction kept 8 bases outside the gene matches.

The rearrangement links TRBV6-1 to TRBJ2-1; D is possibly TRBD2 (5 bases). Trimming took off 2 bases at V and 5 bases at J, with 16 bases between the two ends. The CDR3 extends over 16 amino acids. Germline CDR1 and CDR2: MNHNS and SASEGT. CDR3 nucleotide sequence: TGTGCCAGCAGTGAAATGAGGGCCGGAAACAACAATGAGCAGTTCTTC. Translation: CASSEMRAGNNNEQFF.

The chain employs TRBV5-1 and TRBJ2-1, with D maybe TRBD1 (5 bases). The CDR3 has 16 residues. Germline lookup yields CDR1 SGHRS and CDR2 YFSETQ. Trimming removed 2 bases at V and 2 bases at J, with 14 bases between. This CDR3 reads CASSFVGAGTYNEQFF. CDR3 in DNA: TGCGCCAGCAGCTTCGTCGGAGCAGGGACCTACAATGAGCAGTTCTTC.

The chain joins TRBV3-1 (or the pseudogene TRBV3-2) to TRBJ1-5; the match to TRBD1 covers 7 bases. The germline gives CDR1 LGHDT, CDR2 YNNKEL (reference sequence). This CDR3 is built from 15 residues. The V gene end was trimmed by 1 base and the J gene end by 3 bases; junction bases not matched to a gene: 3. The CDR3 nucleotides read TGTGCCAGCAGCCAAGGGGGGACAGTCAATCAGCCCCAGCATTTT. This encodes CASSQGGTVNQPQHF.

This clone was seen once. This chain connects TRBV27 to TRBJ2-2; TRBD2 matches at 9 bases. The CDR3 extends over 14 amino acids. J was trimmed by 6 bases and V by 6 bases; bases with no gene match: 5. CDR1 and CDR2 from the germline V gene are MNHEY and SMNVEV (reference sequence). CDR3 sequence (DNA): TGTGCCAGCAGAATGCGGGGGGGGGCCGGGGAGCTGTTTTTT. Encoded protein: CASRMRGGAGELFF.

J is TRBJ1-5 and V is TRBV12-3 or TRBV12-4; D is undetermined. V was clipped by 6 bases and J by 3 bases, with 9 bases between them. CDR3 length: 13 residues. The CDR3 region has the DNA TGTGCCAGCAGCACTCAATACAATCAGCCCCAGCATTTT. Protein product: CASSTQYNQPQHF.

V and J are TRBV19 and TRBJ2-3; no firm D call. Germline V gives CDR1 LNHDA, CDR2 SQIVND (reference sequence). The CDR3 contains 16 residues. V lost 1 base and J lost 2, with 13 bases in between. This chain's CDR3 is CASSIGAPLTTDTQYF. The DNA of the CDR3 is TGTGCCAGTAGTATAGGGGCACCTCTTACCACAGATACGCAGTATTTT. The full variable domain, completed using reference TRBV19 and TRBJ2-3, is DGGITQSPKYLFRKEGQNVTLSCEQNLNHDAMYWYRQDPGQGLRLIYYSQIVNDFQKGDIAEGYSVSREKKESFPLTVTSAQKNPTAFYLCASSIGAPLTTDTQYFGPGTRLTVL.

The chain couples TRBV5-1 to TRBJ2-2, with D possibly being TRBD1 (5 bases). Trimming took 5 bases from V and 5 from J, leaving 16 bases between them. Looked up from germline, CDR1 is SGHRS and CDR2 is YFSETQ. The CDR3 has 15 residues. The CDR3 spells CASRALGVRTGELFF. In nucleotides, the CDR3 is TGCGCCAGCAGAGCCCTAGGGGTACGGACCGGGGAGCTGTTTTTT.

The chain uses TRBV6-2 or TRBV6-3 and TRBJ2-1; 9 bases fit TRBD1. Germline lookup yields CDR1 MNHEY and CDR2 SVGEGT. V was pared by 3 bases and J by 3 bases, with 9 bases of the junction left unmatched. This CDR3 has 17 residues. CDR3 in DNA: TGTGCCAGCAGTTATGCCCCCGGGACAGGGTTCTACAATGAGCAGTTCTTC. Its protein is CASSYAPGTGFYNEQFF.

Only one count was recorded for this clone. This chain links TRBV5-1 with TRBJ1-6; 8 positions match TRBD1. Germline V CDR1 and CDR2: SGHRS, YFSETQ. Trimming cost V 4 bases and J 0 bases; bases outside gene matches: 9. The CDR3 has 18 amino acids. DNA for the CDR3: TGCGCCAGCAGCGCGAGACAGGGGTCAAGCTCCTATAATTCACCCCTCCACTTT. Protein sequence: CASSARQGSSSYNSPLHF.

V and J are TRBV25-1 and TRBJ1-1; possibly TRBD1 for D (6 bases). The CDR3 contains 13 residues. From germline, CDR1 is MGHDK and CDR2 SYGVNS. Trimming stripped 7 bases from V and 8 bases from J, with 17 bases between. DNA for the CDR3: TGTGCCAGCACCGAAAGCAGGGGATTGGAAGCTTTCTTT. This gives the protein CASTESRGLEAFF.

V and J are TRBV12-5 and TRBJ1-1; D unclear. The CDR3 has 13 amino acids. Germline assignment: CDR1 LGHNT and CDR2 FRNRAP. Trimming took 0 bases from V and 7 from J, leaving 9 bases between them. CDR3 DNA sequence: TGTGCTAGTGGTTTGGTCCCCGAGGGTGAAGCTTTCTTT. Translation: CASGLVPEGEAFF. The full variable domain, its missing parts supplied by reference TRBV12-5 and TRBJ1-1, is DARVTQTPRHKVTEMGQEVTMRCQPILGHNTVFWYRQTMMQGLELLAYFRNRAPLDDSGMPKDRFSAEMPDATLATLKIQPSEPRDSAVYFCASGLVPEGEAFFGQGTRLTVV.

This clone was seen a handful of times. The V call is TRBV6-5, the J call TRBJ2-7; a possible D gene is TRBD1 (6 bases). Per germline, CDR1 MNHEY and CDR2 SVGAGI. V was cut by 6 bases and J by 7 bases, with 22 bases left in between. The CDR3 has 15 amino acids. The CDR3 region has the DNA TGTGCCAGCAGCCCGACAGGAGTCCGGCCTGCGGAGCAGTACTTC. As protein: CASSPTGVRPAEQYF.

The CDR3 region is CASSPRVGTGEEKLFF. In nucleotides, the CDR3 is TGTGCCAGCAGCCCCCGGGTAGGGACAGGGGAGGAAAAACTGTTTTTT. This rearrangement joins TRBV4-2 to TRBJ1-4; 10 nucleotides agree with TRBD1. CDR3 length: 16 residues. Germline V lookup: CDR1 LGHNA, CDR2 YNFKEQ. V trimming: 4 bases; J trimming: 8 bases; junction bases outside the gene matches: 10.

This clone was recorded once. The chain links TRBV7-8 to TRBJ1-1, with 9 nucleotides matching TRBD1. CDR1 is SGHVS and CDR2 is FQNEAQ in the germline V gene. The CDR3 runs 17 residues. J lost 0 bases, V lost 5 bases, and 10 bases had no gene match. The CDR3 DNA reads TGTGCCAGCAGCCAGGGACAGGGTTATCTGATGAACACTGAAGCTTTCTTT. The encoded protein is CASSQGQGYLMNTEAFF. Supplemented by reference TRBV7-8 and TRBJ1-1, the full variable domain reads GAGVSQSPRYKVAKRGQDVALRCDPISGHVSLFWYQQALGQGPEFLTYFQNEAQLDKSGLPSDRFFAERPEGSVSTLKIQRTQQEDSAVYLCASSQGQGYLMNTEAFFGQGTRLTVV.

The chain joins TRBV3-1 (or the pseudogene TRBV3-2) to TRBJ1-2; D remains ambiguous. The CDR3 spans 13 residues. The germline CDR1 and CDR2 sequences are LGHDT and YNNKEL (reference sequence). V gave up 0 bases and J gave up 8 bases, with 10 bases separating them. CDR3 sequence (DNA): TGTGCCAGCAGCCAAGATACACCTTGGGGCTACACCTTC. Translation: CASSQDTPWGYTF.

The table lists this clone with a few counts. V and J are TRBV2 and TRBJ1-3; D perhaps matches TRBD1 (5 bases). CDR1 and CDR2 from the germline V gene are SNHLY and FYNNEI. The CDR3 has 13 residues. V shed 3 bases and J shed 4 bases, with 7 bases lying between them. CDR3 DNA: TGTGCCAGCAGTGACCGGGGGGGAAACACCATATATTTT. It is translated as CASSDRGGNTIYF.

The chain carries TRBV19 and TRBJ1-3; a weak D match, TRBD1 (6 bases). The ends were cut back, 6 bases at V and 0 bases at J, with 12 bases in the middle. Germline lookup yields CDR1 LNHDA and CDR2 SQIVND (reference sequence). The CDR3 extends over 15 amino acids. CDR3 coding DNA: TGTGCCAGTAGAGACAGGCCGAGCTCTGGAAACACCATATATTTT. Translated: CASRDRPSSGNTIYF.

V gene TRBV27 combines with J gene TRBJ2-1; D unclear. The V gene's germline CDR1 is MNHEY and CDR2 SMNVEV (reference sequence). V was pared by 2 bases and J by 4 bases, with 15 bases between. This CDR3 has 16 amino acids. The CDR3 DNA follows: TGTGCCAGCAGTTTAATACGACAAACTCCTTACAATGAGCAGTTCTTC. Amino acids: CASSLIRQTPYNEQFF.

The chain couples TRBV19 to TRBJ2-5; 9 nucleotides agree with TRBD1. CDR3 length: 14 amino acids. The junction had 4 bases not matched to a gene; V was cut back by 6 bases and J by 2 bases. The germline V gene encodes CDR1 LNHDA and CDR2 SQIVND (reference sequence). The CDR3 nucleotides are TGTGCCAGTAGGCAGGACAGGGGACAAGAGACCCAGTACTTC. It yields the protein CASRQDRGQETQYF.

CDR3 in DNA: TGTGCCAGCAGCCCCTGGGACAGGGCCACAGATACGCAGTATTTT. This sequence encodes CASSPWDRATDTQYF. The genes are TRBV7-2 and TRBJ2-3, with 9 bases matching TRBD1. The CDR3 consists of 15 residues. Germline CDR1 is SGHTA and CDR2 is FQGNSA. The junction had 5 bases not matched to a gene; V was cut back by 5 bases and J by 2 bases.

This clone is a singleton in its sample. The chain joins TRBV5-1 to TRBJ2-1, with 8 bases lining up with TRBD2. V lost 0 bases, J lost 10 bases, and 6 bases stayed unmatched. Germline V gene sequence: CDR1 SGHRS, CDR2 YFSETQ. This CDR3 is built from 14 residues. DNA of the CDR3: TGCGCCAGCAGCTTGGTTCGGGGGGGCCGAGAGCAGTTCTTC. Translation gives CASSLVRGGREQFF.

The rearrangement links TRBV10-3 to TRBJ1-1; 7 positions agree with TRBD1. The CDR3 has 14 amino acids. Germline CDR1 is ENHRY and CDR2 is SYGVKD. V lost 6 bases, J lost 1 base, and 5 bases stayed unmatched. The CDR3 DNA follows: TGTGCCATCAGCCACGGGACAGCGAACACTGAAGCTTTCTTT. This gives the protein CAISHGTANTEAFF.

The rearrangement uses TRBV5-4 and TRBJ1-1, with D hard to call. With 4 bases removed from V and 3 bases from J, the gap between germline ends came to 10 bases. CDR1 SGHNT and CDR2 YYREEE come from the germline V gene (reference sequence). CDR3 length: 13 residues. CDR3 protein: CASSPETYTEAFF. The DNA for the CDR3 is TGTGCCAGCAGCCCTGAAACTTACACTGAAGCTTTCTTT.

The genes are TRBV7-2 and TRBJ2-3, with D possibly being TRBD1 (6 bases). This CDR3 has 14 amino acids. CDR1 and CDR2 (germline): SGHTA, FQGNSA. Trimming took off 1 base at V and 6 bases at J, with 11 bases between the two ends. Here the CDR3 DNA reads TGTGCCAGCAGCTTAGACAGGGTGAGGGATACGCAGTATTTT. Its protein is CASSLDRVRDTQYF.

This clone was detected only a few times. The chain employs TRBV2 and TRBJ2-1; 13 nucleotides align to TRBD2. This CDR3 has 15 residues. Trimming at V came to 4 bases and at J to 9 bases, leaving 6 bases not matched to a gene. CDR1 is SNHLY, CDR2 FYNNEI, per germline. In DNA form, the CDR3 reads TGTGCCAGCAGTGGACTAGCGGGGGGTCAGGGTGAGCAGTTCTTC. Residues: CASSGLAGGQGEQFF.